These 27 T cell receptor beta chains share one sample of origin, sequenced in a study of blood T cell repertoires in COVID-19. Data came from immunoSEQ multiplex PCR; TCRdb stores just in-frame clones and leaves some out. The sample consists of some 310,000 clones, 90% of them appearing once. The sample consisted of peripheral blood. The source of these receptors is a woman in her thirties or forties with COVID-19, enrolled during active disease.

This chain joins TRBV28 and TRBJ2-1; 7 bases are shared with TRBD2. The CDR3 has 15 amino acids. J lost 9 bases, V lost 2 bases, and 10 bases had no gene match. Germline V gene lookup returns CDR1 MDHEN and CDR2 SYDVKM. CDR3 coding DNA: TGTGCCAGCAGTTTACCGGGAGGAGGATGGGTTGAGCAGTTCTTC. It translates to CASSLPGGGWVEQFF.

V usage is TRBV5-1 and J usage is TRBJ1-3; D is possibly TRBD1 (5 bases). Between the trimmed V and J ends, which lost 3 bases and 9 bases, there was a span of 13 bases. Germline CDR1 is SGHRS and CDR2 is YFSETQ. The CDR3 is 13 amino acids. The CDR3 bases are TGCGCCAGCAGCTGGGACCGGGAGGGCACCATATATTTT. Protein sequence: CASSWDREGTIYF.

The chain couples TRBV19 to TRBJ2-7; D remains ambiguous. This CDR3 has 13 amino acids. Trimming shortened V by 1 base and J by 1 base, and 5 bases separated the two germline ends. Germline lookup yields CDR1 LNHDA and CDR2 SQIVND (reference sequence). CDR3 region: CASSIGQSYEQYF. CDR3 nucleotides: TGTGCCAGTAGTATAGGGCAATCCTACGAGCAGTACTTC. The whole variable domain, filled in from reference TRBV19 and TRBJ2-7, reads DGGITQSPKYLFRKEGQNVTLSCEQNLNHDAMYWYRQDPGQGLRLIYYSQIVNDFQKGDIAEGYSVSREKKESFPLTVTSAQKNPTAFYLCASSIGQSYEQYFGPGTRLTVT.

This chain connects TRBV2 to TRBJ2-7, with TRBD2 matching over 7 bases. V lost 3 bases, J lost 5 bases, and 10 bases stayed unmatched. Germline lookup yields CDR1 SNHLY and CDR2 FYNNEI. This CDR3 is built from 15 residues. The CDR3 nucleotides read TGTGCCAGCAGTGACTGGAAGGGAGGGCGCCACGAGCAGTACTTC. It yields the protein CASSDWKGGRHEQYF.

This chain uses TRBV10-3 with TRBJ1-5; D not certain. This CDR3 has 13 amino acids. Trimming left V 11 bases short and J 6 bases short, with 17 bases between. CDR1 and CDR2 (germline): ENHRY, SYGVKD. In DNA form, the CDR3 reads TGTGCCGTGGAGGGAGGCCCAGGTCAGCCCCAGCATTTT. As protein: CAVEGGPGQPQHF.

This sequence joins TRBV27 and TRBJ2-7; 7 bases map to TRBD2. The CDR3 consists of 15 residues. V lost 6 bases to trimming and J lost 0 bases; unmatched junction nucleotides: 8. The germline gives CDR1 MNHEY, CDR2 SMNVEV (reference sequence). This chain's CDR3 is CASSLGGSYSYEQYF. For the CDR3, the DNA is TGTGCCAGCAGCCTCGGGGGGTCTTACTCCTACGAGCAGTACTTC.

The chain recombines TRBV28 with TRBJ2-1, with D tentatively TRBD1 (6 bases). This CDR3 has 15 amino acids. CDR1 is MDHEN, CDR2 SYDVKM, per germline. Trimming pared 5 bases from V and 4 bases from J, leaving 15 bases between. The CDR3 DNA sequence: TGTGCCAGCAGTCCGACAGGACCAAGTTACAATGAGCAGTTCTTC. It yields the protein CASSPTGPSYNEQFF. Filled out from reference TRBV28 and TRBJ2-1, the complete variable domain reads DVKVTQSSRYLVKRTGEKVFLECVQDMDHENMFWYRQDPGLGLRLIYFSYDVKMKEKGDIPEGYSVSREKKERFSLILESASTNQTSMYLCASSPTGPSYNEQFFGPGTRLTVL.

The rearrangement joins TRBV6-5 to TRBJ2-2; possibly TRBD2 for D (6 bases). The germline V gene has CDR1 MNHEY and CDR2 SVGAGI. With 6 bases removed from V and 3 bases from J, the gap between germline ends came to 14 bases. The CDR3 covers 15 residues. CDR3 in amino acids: CASRPGLRYTGELFF. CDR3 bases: TGTGCCAGCAGACCGGGACTTAGGTACACCGGGGAGCTGTTTTTT.

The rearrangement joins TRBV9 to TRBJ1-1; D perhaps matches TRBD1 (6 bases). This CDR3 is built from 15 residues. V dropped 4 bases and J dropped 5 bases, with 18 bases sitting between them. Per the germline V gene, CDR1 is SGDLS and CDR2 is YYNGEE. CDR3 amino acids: CASSPTPGGLTEAFF. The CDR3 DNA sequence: TGTGCCAGCAGCCCAACCCCGGGGGGGCTAACTGAAGCTTTCTTT. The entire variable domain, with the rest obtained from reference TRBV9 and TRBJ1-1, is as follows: DSGVTQTPKHLITATGQRVTLRCSPRSGDLSVYWYQQSLDQGLQFLIQYYNGEERAKGNILERFSAQQFPDLHSELNLSSLELGDSALYFCASSPTPGGLTEAFFGQGTRLTVV.

CDR3 DNA: TGCGCCAGCAGCCAAGACGGGGGGGGGCTACCCAAGAAAGATACGCAGTATTTT. Translated: CASSQDGGGLPKKDTQYF. This rearrangement joins TRBV4-3 to TRBJ2-3, with 8 nucleotides matching TRBD2. J lost 5 bases, V lost 0 bases, and 13 bases had no gene match. The CDR3 is 18 residues long. Germline loops: CDR1 LGHNA, CDR2 YSLEER.

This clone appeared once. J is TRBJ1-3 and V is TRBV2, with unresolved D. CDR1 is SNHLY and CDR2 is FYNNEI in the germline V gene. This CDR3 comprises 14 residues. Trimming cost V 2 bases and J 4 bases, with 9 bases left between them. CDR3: CASSELVPGNTIYF. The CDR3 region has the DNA TGTGCCAGCAGTGAACTAGTACCCGGAAACACCATATATTTT.

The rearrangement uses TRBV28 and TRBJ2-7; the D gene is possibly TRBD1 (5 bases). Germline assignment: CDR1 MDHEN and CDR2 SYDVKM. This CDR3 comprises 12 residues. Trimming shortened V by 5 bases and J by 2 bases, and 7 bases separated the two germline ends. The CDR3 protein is CASSEQAYEQYF. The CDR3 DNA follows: TGTGCCAGCAGTGAACAGGCCTACGAGCAGTACTTC.

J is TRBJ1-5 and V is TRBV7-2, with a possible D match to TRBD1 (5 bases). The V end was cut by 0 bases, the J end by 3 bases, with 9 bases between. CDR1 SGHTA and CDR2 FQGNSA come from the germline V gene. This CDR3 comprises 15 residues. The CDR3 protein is CASSLAQGSNQPQHF. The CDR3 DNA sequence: TGTGCCAGCAGCTTAGCGCAGGGTTCCAATCAGCCCCAGCATTTT.

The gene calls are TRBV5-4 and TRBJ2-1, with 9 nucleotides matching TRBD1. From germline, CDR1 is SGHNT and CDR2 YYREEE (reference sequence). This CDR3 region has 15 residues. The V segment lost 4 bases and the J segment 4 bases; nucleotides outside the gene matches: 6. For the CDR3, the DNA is TGTGCCAGCAGCCTCCGGGACAGGGATTACAATGAGCAGTTCTTC. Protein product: CASSLRDRDYNEQFF.

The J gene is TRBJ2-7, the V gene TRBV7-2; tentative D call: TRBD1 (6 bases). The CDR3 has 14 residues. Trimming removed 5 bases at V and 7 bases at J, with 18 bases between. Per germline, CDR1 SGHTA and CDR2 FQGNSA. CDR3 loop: CASSPRGGSREQYF. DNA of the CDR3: TGTGCCAGCAGCCCCAGAGGGGGTTCACGGGAGCAGTACTTC.

The CDR3 DNA follows: TGTGCCAGCAGCCAAGATCTAGCGGGAGTCGCCAGGGGCACAGATACGCAGTATTTT. Its translation is CASSQDLAGVARGTDTQYF. The gene calls are TRBV4-2 and TRBJ2-3; 10 bases agree with TRBD2. The CDR3 totals 19 residues. V shed 0 bases and J 1 base; nucleotides not matched to a gene: 10. Per the germline V gene, CDR1 is LGHNA and CDR2 is YNFKEQ.

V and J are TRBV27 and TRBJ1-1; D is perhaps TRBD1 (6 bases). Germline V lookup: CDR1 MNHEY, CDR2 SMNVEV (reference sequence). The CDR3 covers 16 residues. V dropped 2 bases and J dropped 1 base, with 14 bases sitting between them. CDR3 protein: CASSLQHRVENTEAFF. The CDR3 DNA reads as TGTGCCAGCAGTTTACAGCACAGGGTGGAGAACACTGAAGCTTTCTTT.

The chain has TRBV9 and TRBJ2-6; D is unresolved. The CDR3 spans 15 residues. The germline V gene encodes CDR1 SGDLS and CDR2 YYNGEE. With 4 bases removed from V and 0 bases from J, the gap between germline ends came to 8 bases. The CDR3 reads CASSKLSSGANVLTF. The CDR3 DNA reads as TGTGCCAGCAGCAAGTTGAGCTCTGGGGCCAACGTCCTGACTTTC.

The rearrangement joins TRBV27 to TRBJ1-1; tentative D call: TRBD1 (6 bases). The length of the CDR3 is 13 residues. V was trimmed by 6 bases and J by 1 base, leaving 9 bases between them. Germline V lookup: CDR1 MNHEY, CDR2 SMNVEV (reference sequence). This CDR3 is CASRPQGNTEAFF. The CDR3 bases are TGTGCCAGCAGGCCACAGGGGAACACTGAAGCTTTCTTT.

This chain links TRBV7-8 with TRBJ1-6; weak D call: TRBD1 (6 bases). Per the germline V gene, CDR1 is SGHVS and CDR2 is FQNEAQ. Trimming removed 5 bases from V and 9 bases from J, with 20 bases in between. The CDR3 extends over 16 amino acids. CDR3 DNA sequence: TGTGCCAGCAGCCGCCCGGTCGGCAGGGGATTTTCACCCCTCCACTTT. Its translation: CASSRPVGRGFSPLHF.

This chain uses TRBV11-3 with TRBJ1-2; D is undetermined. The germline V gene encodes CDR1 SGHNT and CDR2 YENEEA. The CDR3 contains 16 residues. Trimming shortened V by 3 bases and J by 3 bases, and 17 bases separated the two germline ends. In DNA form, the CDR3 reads TGTGCCAGCAGCTTCTCCTCAGCGGGGAACGACTATGGCTACACCTTC. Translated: CASSFSSAGNDYGYTF. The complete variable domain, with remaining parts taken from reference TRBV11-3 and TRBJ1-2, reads EAGVVQSPRYKIIEKKQPVAFWCNPISGHNTLYWYLQNLGQGPELLIRYENEEAVDDSQLPKDRFSAERLKGVDSTLKIQPAELGDSAVYLCASSFSSAGNDYGYTFGSGTRLTVV.

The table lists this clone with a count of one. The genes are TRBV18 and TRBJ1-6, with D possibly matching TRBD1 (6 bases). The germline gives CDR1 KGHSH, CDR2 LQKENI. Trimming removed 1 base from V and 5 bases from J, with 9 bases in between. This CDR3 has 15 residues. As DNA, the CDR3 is TGTGCCAGCTCACCACTCAGGGGAGATAATTCACCCCTCCACTTT. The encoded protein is CASSPLRGDNSPLHF.

The CDR3 DNA sequence: TGTGCCAGCAGCGTAGTAGGACAGAACACAGATACGCAGTATTTT. Its translation: CASSVVGQNTDTQYF. The V call is TRBV9, the J call TRBJ2-3, with a tentative D call TRBD1 (6 bases). CDR1 SGDLS and CDR2 YYNGEE come from the germline V gene. The CDR3 runs to 15 residues. V lost 0 bases to trimming and J lost 2 bases, with 10 bases between them.

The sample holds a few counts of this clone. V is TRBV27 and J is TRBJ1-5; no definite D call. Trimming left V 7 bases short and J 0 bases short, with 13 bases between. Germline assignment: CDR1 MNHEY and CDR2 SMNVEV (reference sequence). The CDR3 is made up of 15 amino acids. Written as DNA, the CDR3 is TGTGCCAGCAATTCCTTACTTAATAGCAATCAGCCCCAGCATTTT. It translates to CASNSLLNSNQPQHF.

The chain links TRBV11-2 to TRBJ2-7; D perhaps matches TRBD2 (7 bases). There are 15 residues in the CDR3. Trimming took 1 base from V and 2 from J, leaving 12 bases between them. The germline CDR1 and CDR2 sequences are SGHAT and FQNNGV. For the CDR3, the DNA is TGTGCCAGCAGCTTAGGTCTAGGGGGGGCCTACGAGCAGTACTTC. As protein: CASSLGLGGAYEQYF.

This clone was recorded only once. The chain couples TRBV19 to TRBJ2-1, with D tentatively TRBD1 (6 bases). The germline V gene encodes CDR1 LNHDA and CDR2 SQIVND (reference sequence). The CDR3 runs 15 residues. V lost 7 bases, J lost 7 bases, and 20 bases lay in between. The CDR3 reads CASTSWGPGENEQFF. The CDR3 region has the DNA TGTGCCAGTACAAGTTGGGGCCCAGGGGAGAATGAGCAGTTCTTC.

CDR3: CASRGGAYGYTF. In DNA, the CDR3 is TGTGCCAGCAGGGGGGGGGCATATGGCTACACCTTC. This chain connects TRBV27 to TRBJ1-2; D may be TRBD1 (6 bases). The CDR3 runs to 12 residues. Germline V gives CDR1 MNHEY, CDR2 SMNVEV (reference sequence). V lost 6 bases to trimming and J lost 5 bases, with 10 bases between them.